This is a list of T cell receptor beta chains from one sample in a study of T cell responses to AZD1222 COVID-19 vaccine. Measured with immunoSEQ multiplex PCR; TCRdb has only the in-frame clones, and not every one. Of fewer than 150,000 clones in the sample, around 89% are singletons; the top ten hold over 9%. Sequencing used peripheral blood, obtained 28 days after the second AZD1222 dose. These receptors were obtained from an adult who received the AZD1222 COVID-19 vaccine. Each CDR3 is given without its conserved first and last residue.

v_call	cdr3_aa
TRBV27	ASSYLAGDQTQY
TRBV25-1	ASSAGQGDASGNTIY
TRBV6-5	ASSDRQGRGTEAF
TRBV3-1/TRBV3-2	ASTRGEGAGYSNEQF
TRBV9	ASSGFTGELF
TRBV28	ASDRGGNGYT
TRBV7-3	ASSLLGGDNSPLH
TRBV6-2/TRBV6-3	ASSIDSNTEAF
TRBV29-1	SVEEGRRGYT
TRBV20-1	SASTLGTEAF
TRBV7-2	ASSSSGGHNEQF
TRBV5-1	ASSLDRADNQPQH
TRBV20-1	SARVEHEQY
TRBV7-8	ASSLARSGSTDTQY
TRBV20-1	SAPKLSGYT
TRBV11-2	ASSSTGTRYEKLF
TRBV5-1	ASSPPGGGTDTQY
TRBV6-5	ASSAGQDPYGYT
TRBV11-1	ASSWTGDDGEKLF
TRBV9	ASSAPIQRGYLRTGELF
TRBV27	AAGGQGTDTQY
TRBV2	ASSLFDSRVAEAF
TRBV11-2	ASSLGGTDTQY
TRBV19	ASSTLQAGSGELF
TRBV6-5	ASTWAQASGELF
TRBV29-1	SVSGGGYGYT
TRBV7-2	ASSLRFENEQF
TRBV5-1	ASSGASGQGNTIY
TRBV6-5	ASSRTSGMAGELF
TRBV3-1/TRBV3-2	ASSHRQGTNYGYT
TRBV18	ASSPPGLAGQETQY
TRBV6-4	ATPGRLDSNQPQH
TRBV6-5	ASSLPTGTESHEQY
TRBV27	ASSLVRGHEKLF
TRBV7-8	ASSLVNRGLDGYT
TRBV20-1	SARLTGPQY
TRBV5-4	ASSSQSSGANVLT